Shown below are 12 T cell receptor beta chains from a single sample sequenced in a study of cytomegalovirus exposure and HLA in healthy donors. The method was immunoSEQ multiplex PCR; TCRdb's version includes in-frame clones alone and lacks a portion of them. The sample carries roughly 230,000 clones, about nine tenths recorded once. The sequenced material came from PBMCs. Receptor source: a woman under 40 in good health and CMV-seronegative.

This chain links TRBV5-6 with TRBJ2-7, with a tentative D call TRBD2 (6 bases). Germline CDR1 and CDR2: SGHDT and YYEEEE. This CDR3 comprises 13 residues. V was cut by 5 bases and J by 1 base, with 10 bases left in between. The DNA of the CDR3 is TGTGCCAGCAGTTTCGGGAGTTCCTACGAGCAGTACTTC. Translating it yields CASSFGSSYEQYF.

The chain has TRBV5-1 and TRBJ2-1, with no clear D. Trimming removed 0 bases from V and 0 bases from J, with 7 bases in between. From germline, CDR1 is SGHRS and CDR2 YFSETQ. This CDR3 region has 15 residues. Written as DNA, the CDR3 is TGCGCCAGCAGCTTGGAGGCAAGCTCCTACAATGAGCAGTTCTTC. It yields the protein CASSLEASSYNEQFF.

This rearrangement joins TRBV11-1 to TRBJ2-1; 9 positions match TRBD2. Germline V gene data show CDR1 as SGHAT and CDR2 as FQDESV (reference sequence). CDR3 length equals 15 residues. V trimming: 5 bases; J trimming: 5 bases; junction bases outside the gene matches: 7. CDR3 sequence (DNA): TGTGCCAGCAGCCCACTAGCGGGCCTGAACAATGAGCAGTTCTTC. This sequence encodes CASSPLAGLNNEQFF. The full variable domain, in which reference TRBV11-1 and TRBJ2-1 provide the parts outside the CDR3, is EAEVAQSPRYKITEKSQAVAFWCDPISGHATLYWYRQILGQGPELLVQFQDESVVDDSQLPKDRFSAERLKGVDSTLKIQPAELGDSAMYLCASSPLAGLNNEQFFGPGTRLTVL.

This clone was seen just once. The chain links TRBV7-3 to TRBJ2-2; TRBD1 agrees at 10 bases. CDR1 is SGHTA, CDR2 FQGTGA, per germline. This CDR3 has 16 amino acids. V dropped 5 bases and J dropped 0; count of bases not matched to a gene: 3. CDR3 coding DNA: TGTGCCAGCAGCCCGGGGACAGGGGCGAACACCGGGGAGCTGTTTTTT. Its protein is CASSPGTGANTGELFF.

In DNA, the CDR3 is TGTGCCAGCAGCGGCGTGGGAGATACGCAGTATTTT. Translation gives CASSGVGDTQYF. V is TRBV6-1 and J is TRBJ2-3; D unresolved. Trimming took 6 bases from V and 5 from J, leaving 9 bases between them. The CDR3 sequence is 12 residues long. Germline CDR1 MNHNS, CDR2 SASEGT.

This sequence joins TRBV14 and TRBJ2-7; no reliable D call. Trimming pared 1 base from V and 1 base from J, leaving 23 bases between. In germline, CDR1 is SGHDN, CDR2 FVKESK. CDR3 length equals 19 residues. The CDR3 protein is CASSQGRGSWIGTSYEQYF. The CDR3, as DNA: TGTGCCAGCAGCCAAGGCCGTGGCAGCTGGATCGGAACTTCCTACGAGCAGTACTTC.

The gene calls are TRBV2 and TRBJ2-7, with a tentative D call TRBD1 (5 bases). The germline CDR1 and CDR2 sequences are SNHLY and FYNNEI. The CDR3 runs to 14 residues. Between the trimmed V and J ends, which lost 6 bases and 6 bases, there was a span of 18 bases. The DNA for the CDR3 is TGTGCCAGCAGACAGGCTTCCCCCCTAACCGAGCAGTACTTC. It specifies CASRQASPLTEQYF.

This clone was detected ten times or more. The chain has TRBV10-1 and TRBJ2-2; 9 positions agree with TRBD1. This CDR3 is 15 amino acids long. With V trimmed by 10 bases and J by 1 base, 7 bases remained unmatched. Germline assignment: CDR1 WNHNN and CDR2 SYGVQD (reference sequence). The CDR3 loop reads CAIQGAGGNTGELFF. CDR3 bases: TGCGCCATACAGGGGGCTGGCGGGAACACCGGGGAGCTGTTTTTT.

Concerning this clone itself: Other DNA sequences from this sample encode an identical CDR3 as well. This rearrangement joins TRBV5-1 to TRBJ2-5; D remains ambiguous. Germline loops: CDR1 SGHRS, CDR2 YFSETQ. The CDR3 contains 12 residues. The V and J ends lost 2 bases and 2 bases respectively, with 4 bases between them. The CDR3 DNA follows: TGCGCCAGCAGCTTAGGTCAAGAGACCCAGTACTTC. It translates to CASSLGQETQYF. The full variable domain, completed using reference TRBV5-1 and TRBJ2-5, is KAGVTQTPRYLIKTRGQQVTLSCSPISGHRSVSWYQQTPGQGLQFLFEYFSETQRNKGNFPGRFSGRQFSNSRSEMNVSTLELGDSALYLCASSLGQETQYFGPGTRLLVL.

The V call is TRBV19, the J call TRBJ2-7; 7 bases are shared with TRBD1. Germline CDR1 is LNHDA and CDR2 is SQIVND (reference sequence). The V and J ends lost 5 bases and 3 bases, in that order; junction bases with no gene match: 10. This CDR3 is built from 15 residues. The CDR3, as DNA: TGTGCCAGTAGTCCTTACTCGGGACAGCACTACGAGCAGTACTTC. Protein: CASSPYSGQHYEQYF.

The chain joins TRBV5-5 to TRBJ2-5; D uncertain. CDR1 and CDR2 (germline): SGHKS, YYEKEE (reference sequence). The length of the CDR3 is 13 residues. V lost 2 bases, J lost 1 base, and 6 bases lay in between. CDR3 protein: CASSFSLQETQYF. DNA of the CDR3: TGTGCCAGCAGCTTCAGTCTCCAAGAGACCCAGTACTTC.

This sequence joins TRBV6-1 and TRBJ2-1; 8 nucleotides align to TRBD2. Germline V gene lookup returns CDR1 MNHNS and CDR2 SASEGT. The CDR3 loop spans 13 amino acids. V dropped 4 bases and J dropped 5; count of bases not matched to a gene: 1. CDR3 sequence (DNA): TGTGCCAGCAGTGTGACTAGCGACAATGAGCAGTTCTTC. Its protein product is CASSVTSDNEQFF.